The entry below gives a single T cell receptor (beta chain) sequence along with its context. The antigen is unknown. This record comes from a study of brain T cells in children with intractable seizures. Study-level findings and limits: Only CDR3 sequence similarity suggested viral specificity, without known HCMV serostatus. Pre- and post-surgery blood differed in depth, so pre-surgery absences may be undersampling.

Here immunoSEQ multiplex PCR was the method, and the copy in TCRdb shows in-frame clones only, minus some. The data show 300,000 to 400,000 clones, over 90% seen once. Per the germline V gene, CDR1 is MNHEY and CDR2 is SVGAGI. The V gene lost 4 bases and the J gene lost 7 bases, with 7 bases spanning the gap. CDR3 length: 12 amino acids. Noted time point: blood from clinic visit 5 months post-surgery; TSC patient then seizure free. Only cases whose brain tissue showed the highest T cell transcript signatures were sequenced. The chain uses TRBV6-5 and TRBJ2-2; D tentatively fits TRBD1 or TRBD2 (5 bases each). The clonotype originates from a boy in the first two years of life with tuberous sclerosis and intractable seizures. The sample here was peripheral blood, taken approximately 5 months after surgery. The CDR3 reads CASSWGIGELFF. Here the CDR3 DNA reads TGTGCCAGCAGTTGGGGGATCGGGGAGCTGTTTTTT.